This T cell receptor beta chain was sequenced in a study of cytomegalovirus exposure and HLA in healthy donors. Study details: There were some 81 million unique TCRs (from HLA-typed donors) in an early data release. General study points: Later analysis reportedly placed an Asian-associated ancestry cluster below the roughly 640-donor mean in N-insertions.

It was with 60 Vbeta and 13 Jbeta primers that the PCR ran. Original data processing: It was a later analysis that counted 75 million to 90 million unique TCR beta chains, of which 8.5 million to 12 million were shared. The repertoire was sequenced with immunoSEQ multiplex PCR; TCRdb's copy has only in-frame clones and lacks some. V and J calls plus clone size are reproduced from that table; the DNA served to infer D and trimming. The sample has fewer than 200,000 clones; over 70% are singletons. Concerning this clone itself: Its antigen is undetermined.

This CDR3 region has 16 residues. CDR1 is SGHRS and CDR2 is YFSETQ in the germline V gene. V lost 2 bases and J lost 4, with 13 bases in between. Healthy bone marrow donors supplied every sample. The J gene is TRBJ2-6, the V gene TRBV5-1, with a possible D match to TRBD2 (5 bases). Sequenced material: PBMCs. The TCR was taken from a man aged 35 to 55 in good health and CMV-seropositive. The CDR3 region has the DNA TGCGCCAGCAGCTTTACGGGGTCGGGGGGGGCCAACGTCCTGACTTTC. Translating it yields CASSFTGSGGANVLTF. Filled out from reference TRBV5-1 and TRBJ2-6, the complete variable domain reads KAGVTQTPRYLIKTRGQQVTLSCSPISGHRSVSWYQQTPGQGLQFLFEYFSETQRNKGNFPGRFSGRQFSNSRSEMNVSTLELGDSALYLCASSFTGSGGANVLTFGAGSRLTVL.